Given below is one T cell receptor beta chain in context. The data were taken from a study of blood T cell repertoires in COVID-19. Per the original methods: Estimation of nucleated cell counts relied on the amplification of reference gene primers. The method was immunoSEQ multiplex PCR; TCRdb's version includes in-frame clones alone and lacks a portion of them. V and J calls and clone size come straight from that table; D and trimming were deduced from the DNA. Of about 220,000 clones listed, roughly 86% are singletons. CDR3 size: 15 residues. Germline V CDR1 and CDR2: SNHLY, FYNNEI. The ends lost 5 bases at V and 0 bases at J; junction bases unmatched: 6.

The sample comprised PBMCs or T cells enriched from blood (not recorded which). This chain links TRBV2 with TRBJ1-1; 7 bases line up with TRBD1. This receptor was obtained from a woman younger than 45 with acute COVID-19. The CDR3 region is CASSLDRAMNTEAFF. The CDR3 DNA reads as TGTGCCAGCAGTTTAGACAGGGCGATGAACACTGAAGCTTTCTTT.